This T cell receptor (beta chain) was documented in a study of shared clonotypes between healthy human individuals (dated by TCRdb to 2020 to 2021). Regarding the complete study: A few men and a couple of women, aged 18 to 49 years, made up the cohort. For each donor, three plates each were used for CD4 naive and CD4 memory, two plates were used for CD8 naive, and one plate was used for CD8 memory. To estimate repertoire size and how much clonotypes are shared between individuals, the study performed deep sequencing of blood TCR repertoires from five healthy adults. To increase sequencing depth and limit assay-specific biases, TCR repertoire library preparation and sequencing were carried out by different laboratories using diverse techniques. Between about 0.8 and 9.5 billion PBMCs per donor were obtained by leukapheresis.

What the study reported, not specific to this receptor: Pairwise subsampling indicated that sequencing depth was expected to affect the degree of clonotype sharing among donors. Rarefaction of sorted-subset datasets indicated incomplete sequencing despite the large sequencing depth. Compared with non-shared clonotypes, clonotypes shared by all four sorted-subset donors had higher generation probabilities. Around 5% of naive CD4, 3.5% of naive CD8, about 2.5% of memory CD4, and about 0.4% of memory CD8 clonotypes were shared across a few donors. Sampling was restricted to blood, and TCR repertoires in tissue are likely to differ from TCR repertoires in blood. Because the study included a small number of donors, the genetic and exposure-history diversity represented was limited. Naive subsets generally had larger estimated clonotype richness than memory subsets did.

Using the deep immunoSEQ assay, multiplex PCR amplified TCR CDR3 regions from genomic DNA. Genomic DNA extracted from each cell subset was distributed evenly over all wells of several immunoSEQ 96-well plates, and each plate served as one replicate. For sorted subsets, around 200 ng genomic DNA, equal to tens of thousands of T cell genomes, was loaded into each replicate PCR. Purified libraries were measured with a Qubit 3.0 fluorometer, size-checked on a Bioanalyzer 2100, and measured again with the KAPA Library Quantification kit. Every immunoSEQ 96-well plate was sequenced on a separate single-read 150-cycle Illumina NextSeq 550 flow cell. The authors' analysis ran thus. Because the immunoSEQ output held only junctional sequences and lacked quality scores, the filtering could not match the filtering applied to full-length reads. Sequences were annotated with PyIR, a Python wrapper for IgBLAST v1.9, using IMGT germline references to assign V/J genes and CDR3. Reads were filtered out if the reads had weak V/J assignments (E-value above 1e-6), no CDR3, stop codons, out-of-frame junctions, or ambiguous translated residues. A V3J clonotype was defined by an identical inferred V gene, J gene, and CDR3 amino acid sequence. Percentage overlap between repertoires was computed as shared unique clonotypes divided by the size of the smaller repertoire. Repertoire richness was assessed with RTK rarefaction, the Chao1 estimator, and Recon v2.1 estimates of unobserved clonotypes. Generation probabilities for all TCRbeta clonotypes obtained by the gDNA method from a handful of donors were computed using OLGA. TCRdb re-hosts the immuneACCESS table, in-frame sequences only. Its copies lack some clones; in the studies checked, an unresolved V gene accounts for under half of them, and the cause for the rest is not known. V and J calls and clone size are given by that table; D and trimming were obtained from the DNA. In all, the sample holds roughly 760,000 clones, and about 74% of those were seen once. Around 1.6% of the sample lies in the top ten.

A word on this clone: No cognate antigen has been identified for it. The input lacks base qualities; no much larger clone sits a single base away.

The donors were healthy, HIV-negative adults with no recently reported acute infections or vaccinations. All donors were Caucasian adults living in Nashville, Tennessee, USA. CD4+ T cells were enriched through magnetic negative selection, after which naive cells were positively selected on CD45RA and the remaining negative fraction served as the memory subset. After blood collection by leukapheresis, PBMCs were isolated using Ficoll-Histopaque density gradient centrifugation and then cryopreserved in the vapor phase of liquid nitrogen. Analytical flow cytometry was used to check the purity and quantity of each magnetically sorted T cell population. Each sorted fraction had its genomic DNA isolated and then quantified by UV absorbance on a Nanodrop 2000c. At the junction V is shortened by 4 bases and J by 1 base, with 15 bases in between. The germline V gene yields SNHLY for CDR1 and FYNNEI for CDR2. The CDR3 spans 16 residues, from the cysteine through the phenylalanine. Only the CDR3 part of the read is kept: 48 bases, read in frame from the first base.

The chain links TRBV2 with TRBJ2-3, with TRBD2 as a weak D call on 6 bases. This receptor was obtained from a woman aged 25-40 years in good health. Sequencing was done on a sample of memory CD4+ T cells sorted from blood. Read against the paper, the sample's cell subset or site label means: CD45RA-negative fraction. The nucleotide sequence is given as TGTGCCAGCAGTGGGGTGACGGGAGTCGGCACAGATACGCAGTATTTT. Translated, this is CASSGVTGVGTDTQYF.